This T cell receptor beta chain was profiled in a study of regulatory and conventional T cells in RAG deficiency. Profiling relied on immunoSEQ multiplex PCR, and the TCRdb table lists in-frame clones only, not all of them. The sample consists of about 32,000 clones, around 89% of them appearing once. Whole-study results and caveats: Omenn patients showed >90% Treg-Tconv overlap and shorter CDR3 lengths. Shannon entropy fell and Simpson indices rose in RAG-deficient patients.

V dropped 2 bases and J dropped 2 bases, with 7 bases sitting between them. Germline V gives CDR1 SGHTA, CDR2 FQGTGA. The CDR3 totals 15 residues. Points on this clone: Its antigen is unidentified.

Separately, the same data were catalogued under a study of regulatory T cells. That study reports: The primer mix had 52 TRBV and 13 TRBJ primers. In patients, unique TRB V-J pairs were restricted and V/J usage skewed, especially in Tregs.

The material sequenced was CD8+ T cells sorted from blood. The sequence was collected from a human donor in good health. The V and J genes are TRBV7-3 and TRBJ2-6; no clear D gene. CDR3 amino acids: CASSLSGAGANVLTF. The DNA of the CDR3 is TGTGCCAGCAGCTTATCTGGGGCTGGGGCCAACGTCCTGACTTTC.